This T cell receptor beta chain was sequenced in a study of CD8+ T cells in alopecia areata. The study sorted pooled cutaneous lymph node cells by CD4, CD8alpha, NKG2D, NKG2ACE and other markers. Sequencing templates came from extracted RNA that was reverse transcribed into cDNA. Here immunoSEQ multiplex PCR was the method, and the copy in TCRdb shows in-frame clones only, minus some. The repertoire consists of over 5,500 clones, none detected only once. This clone was counted ten times or more. The gene names given are mouse names. The DNA ends 3 residues before the CDR3 does, and the rest of the CDR3 is filled in from the germline J gene. CDR3 size: 16 residues. Deletions cut 4 bases from V and 0 bases from J, with 10 bases between. Germline CDR1 and CDR2: NSQYPW and LRSPGD (reference sequence).

The source material was CD8+ T cells sorted from a lymph node. The TCR originated in a C3H/HeJ mouse with alopecia areata. The strain is characterized by the MHC haplotype H2-k. The chain employs TRBV1 and TRBJ1-6, with D perhaps matching TRBD1 (6 bases). TRBJ1-6 is designated an ORF whose function remains uncertain. The CDR3 loop is CTCSGTANSYNSPLYF. CDR3 DNA, as far as it was read: TGCACCTGCAGTGGGACAGCGAATTCCTATAATTCGCCC.